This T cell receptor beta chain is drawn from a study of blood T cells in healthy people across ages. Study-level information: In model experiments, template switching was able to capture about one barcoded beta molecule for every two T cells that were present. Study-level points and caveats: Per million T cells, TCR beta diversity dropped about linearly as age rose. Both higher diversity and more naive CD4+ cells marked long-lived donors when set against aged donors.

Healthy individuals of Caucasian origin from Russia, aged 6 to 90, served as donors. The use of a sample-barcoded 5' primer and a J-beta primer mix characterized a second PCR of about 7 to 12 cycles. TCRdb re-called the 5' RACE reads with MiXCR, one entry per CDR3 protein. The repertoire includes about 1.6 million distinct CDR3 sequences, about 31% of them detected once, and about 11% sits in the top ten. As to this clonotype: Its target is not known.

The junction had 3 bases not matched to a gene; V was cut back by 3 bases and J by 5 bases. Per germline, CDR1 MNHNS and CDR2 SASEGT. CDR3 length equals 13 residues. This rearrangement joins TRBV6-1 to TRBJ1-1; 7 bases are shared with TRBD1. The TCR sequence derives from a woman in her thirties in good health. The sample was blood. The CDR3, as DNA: TGTGCCAGCAGTGAGGCAGGGGGGACTGAAGCTTTCTTT. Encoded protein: CASSEAGGTEAFF.